This T cell receptor beta chain was identified in a study of blood T cell repertoires in COVID-19. Sequencing was performed with immunoSEQ multiplex PCR; in TCRdb, only in-frame clones are kept and a portion is missing. The data contain fewer than 40,000 clones, 88% of them seen just once; the ten biggest clones take up around 25%. CDR3 length: 12 amino acids. Germline trimming cut 6 bases from V and 7 bases from J; bases unmatched to any gene: 0. Germline V gene data show CDR1 as MNHEY and CDR2 as SVGAGI. This chain uses TRBV6-5 with TRBJ1-6; 7 bases agree with TRBD1. The sample taken for sequencing was peripheral blood. This sequence was found in a woman at least 80 years old with active or convalescent COVID-19. The CDR3 region has the DNA TGTGCCAGCAGGACAGGGAATTCACCCCTCCACTTT. Its translation is CASRTGNSPLHF.